The entry below gives a single T cell receptor (beta chain) sequence along with its context. Its antigen is as yet unknown. This specimen belongs to a study of response to subunit inactivated influenza vaccine. TCRdb redid the calling of the RT-PCR reads with MiXCR, one entry per CDR3 protein. The sample has more than 700,000 distinct CDR3 sequences; 21% are singletons. Trimming took off 0 bases at V and 6 bases at J, with 12 bases between the two ends. This CDR3 is built from 15 residues. The germline CDR1 and CDR2 sequences are LGHNA and YSLEER. General observations from the study: Every seasonal influenza vaccination brings in few new T cells, the authors suggested.

This material consisted of PBMCs from blood, taken approximately 5 days after vaccination. This chain links TRBV4-3 with TRBJ2-1; D unresolved. The clonotype originates from a man aged 45-65 years who received an inactivated influenza vaccine. The CDR3 region has the DNA TGCGCCAGCAGCCAAGATTTCGCGACGGCCAATGAGCAGTTCTTC. Encoded protein: CASSQDFATANEQFF.